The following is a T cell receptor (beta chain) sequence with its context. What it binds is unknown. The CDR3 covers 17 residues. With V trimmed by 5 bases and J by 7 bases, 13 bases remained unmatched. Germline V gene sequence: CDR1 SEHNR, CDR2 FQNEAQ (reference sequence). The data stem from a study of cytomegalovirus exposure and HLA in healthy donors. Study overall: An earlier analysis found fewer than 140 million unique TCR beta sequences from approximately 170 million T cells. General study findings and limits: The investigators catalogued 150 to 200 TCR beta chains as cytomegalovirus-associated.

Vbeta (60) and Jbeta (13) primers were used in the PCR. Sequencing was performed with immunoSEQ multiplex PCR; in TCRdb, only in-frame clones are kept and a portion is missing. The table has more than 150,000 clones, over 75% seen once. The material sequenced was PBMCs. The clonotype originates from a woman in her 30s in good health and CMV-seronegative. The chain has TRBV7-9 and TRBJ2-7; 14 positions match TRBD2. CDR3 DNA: TGTGCCAGCAGCCCGCGACTAGCGGGGGGGATATTGGCGGAGCAGTACTTC. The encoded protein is CASSPRLAGGILAEQYF.